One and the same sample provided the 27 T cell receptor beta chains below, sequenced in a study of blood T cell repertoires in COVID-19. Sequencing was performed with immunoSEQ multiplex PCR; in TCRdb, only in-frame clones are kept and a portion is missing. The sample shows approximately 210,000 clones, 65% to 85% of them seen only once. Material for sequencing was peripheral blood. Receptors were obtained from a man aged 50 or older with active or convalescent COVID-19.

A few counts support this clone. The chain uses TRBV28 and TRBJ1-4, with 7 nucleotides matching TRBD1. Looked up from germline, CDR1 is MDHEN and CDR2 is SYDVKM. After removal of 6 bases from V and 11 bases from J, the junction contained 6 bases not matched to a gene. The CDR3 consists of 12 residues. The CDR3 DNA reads TGTGCCAGCAGCATCAACAGGGGCAAACTGTTTTTT. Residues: CASSINRGKLFF.

This CDR3 is CASQTSGRNEQFF. The CDR3, as DNA: TGTGCCTCTCAGACTAGCGGGCGCAATGAGCAGTTCTTC. The gene calls are TRBV30 and TRBJ2-1, with 10 bases identical to TRBD2. The CDR3 consists of 13 residues. The junction had 6 bases not matched to a gene; V was cut back by 7 bases and J by 6 bases. Germline CDR1 is GTSNPN and CDR2 is SVGIG (reference sequence).

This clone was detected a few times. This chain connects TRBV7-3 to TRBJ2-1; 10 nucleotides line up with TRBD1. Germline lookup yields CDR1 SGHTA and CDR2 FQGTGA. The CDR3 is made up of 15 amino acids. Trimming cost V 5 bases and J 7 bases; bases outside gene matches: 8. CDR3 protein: CASSPDRGLGNEQFF. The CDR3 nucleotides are TGTGCCAGCAGCCCAGACAGGGGGCTGGGGAATGAGCAGTTCTTC.

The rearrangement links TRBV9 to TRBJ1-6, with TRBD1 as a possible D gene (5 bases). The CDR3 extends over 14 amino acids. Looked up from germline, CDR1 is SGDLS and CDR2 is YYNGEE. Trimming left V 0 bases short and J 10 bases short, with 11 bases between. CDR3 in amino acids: CASSVGGGESPLHF. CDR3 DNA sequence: TGTGCCAGCAGCGTAGGGGGCGGTGAATCACCCCTCCACTTT.

The CDR3 protein is CASSLRSLAPSTDTQYF. DNA for the CDR3: TGTGCCAGCAGCTTACGCAGCCTAGCGCCAAGCACAGATACGCAGTATTTT. The chain links TRBV11-2 to TRBJ2-3, with a weak D call TRBD2 (6 bases). V was shortened by 2 bases and J by 0 bases, with 15 bases between the two germline ends. Looked up from germline, CDR1 is SGHAT and CDR2 is FQNNGV. This CDR3 comprises 17 residues.

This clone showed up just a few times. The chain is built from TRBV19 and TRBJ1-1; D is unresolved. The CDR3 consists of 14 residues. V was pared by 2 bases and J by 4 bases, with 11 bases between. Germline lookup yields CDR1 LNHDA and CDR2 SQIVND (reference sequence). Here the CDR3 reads CASSIRELGTEAFF. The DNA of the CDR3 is TGTGCCAGTAGTATAAGGGAGTTGGGCACTGAAGCTTTCTTT.

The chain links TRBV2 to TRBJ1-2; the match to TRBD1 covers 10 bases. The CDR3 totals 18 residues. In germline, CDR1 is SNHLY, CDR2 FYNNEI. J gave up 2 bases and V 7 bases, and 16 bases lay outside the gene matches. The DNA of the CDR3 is TGTGCCAGCAATGATGGCCGTCGACAGGGGGCGAAGAACTATGGCTACACCTTC. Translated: CASNDGRRQGAKNYGYTF.

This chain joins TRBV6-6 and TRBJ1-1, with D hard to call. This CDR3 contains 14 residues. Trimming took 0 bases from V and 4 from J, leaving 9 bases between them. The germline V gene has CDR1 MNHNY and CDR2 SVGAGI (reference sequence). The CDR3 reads CASSYSSGSTEAFF. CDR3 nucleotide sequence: TGTGCCAGCAGTTACTCGAGCGGTAGCACTGAAGCTTTCTTT.

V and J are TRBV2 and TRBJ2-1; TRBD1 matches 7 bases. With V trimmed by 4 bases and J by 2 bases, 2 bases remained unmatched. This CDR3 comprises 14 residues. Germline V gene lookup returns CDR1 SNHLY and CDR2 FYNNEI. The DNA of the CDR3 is TGTGCCAGCAGTGTACAGGGGACCTACAATGAGCAGTTCTTC. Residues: CASSVQGTYNEQFF.

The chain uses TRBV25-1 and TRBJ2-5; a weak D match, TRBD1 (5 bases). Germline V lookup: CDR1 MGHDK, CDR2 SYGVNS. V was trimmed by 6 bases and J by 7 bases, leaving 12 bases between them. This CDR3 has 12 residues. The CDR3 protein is CASRDRLATQYF. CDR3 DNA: TGTGCCAGCAGAGACAGACTCGCGACCCAGTACTTC. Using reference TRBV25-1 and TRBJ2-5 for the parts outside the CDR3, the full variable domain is EADIYQTPRYLVIGTGKKITLECSQTMGHDKMYWYQQDPGMELHLIHYSYGVNSTEKGDLSSESTVSRIRTEHFPLTLESARPSHTSQYLCASRDRLATQYFGPGTRLLVL.

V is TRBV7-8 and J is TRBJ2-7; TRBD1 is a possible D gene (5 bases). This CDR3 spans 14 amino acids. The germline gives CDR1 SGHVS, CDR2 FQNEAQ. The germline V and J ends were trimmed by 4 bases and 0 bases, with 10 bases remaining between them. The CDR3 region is CASSWGSFSYEQYF. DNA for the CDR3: TGTGCCAGCAGCTGGGGCTCCTTCTCCTACGAGCAGTACTTC.

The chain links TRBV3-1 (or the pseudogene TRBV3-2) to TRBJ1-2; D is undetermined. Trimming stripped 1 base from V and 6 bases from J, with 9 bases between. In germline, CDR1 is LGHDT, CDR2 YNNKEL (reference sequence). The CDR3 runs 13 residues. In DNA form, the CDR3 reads TGTGCCAGCAGCCAAGTAACGGGAGATGGCTACACCTTC. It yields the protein CASSQVTGDGYTF.

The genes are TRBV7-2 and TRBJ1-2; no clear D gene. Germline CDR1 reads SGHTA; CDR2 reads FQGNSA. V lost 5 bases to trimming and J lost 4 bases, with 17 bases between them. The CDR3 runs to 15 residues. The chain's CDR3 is CASSHHRSQVYGYTF. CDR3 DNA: TGTGCCAGCAGCCACCACCGGTCCCAAGTCTATGGCTACACCTTC. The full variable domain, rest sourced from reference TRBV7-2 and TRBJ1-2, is GAGVSQSPSNKVTEKGKDVELRCDPISGHTALYWYRQSLGQGLEFLIYFQGNSAPDKSGLPSDRFSAERTGGSVSTLTIQRTQQEDSAVYLCASSHHRSQVYGYTFGSGTRLTVV.

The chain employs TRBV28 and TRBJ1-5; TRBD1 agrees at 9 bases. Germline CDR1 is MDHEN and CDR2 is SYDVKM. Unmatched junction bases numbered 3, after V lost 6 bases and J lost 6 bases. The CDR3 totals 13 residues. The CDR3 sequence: CASRTGGGQPQHF. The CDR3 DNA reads TGTGCCAGCAGAACAGGGGGCGGTCAGCCCCAGCATTTT.

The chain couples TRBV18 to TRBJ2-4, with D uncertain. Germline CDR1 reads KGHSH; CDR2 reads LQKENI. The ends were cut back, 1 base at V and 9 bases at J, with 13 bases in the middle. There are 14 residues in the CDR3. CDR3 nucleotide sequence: TGTGCCAGCTCACCACTTGACAAAGATGGCATTCAGTACTTC. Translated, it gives CASSPLDKDGIQYF.

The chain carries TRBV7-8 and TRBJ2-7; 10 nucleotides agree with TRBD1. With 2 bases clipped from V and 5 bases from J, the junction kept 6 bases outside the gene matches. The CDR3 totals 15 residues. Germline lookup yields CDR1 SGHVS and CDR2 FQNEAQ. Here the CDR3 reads CASSLWDGQGDEQYF. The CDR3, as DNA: TGTGCCAGCAGCTTATGGGACGGACAGGGGGACGAGCAGTACTTC.

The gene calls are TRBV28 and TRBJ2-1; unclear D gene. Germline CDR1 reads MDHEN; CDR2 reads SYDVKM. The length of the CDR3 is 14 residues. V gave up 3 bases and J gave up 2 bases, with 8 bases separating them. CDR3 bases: TGTGCCAGCAGTTTGGCTAGGACCTACAATGAGCAGTTCTTC. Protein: CASSLARTYNEQFF.

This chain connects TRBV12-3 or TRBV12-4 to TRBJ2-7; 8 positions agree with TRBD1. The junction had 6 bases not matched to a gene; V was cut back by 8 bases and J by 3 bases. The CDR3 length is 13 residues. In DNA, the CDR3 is TGTGCCAGCTTGAGTACAGGGGGCTACGAGCAGTACTTC. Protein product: CASLSTGGYEQYF.

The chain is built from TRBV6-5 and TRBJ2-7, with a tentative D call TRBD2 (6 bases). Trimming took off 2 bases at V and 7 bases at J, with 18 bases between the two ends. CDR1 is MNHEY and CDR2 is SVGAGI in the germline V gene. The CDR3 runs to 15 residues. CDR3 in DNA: TGTGCCAGCAGTTACCTGGGTAGCGGACCACAAGAGCAGTACTTC. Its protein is CASSYLGSGPQEQYF.

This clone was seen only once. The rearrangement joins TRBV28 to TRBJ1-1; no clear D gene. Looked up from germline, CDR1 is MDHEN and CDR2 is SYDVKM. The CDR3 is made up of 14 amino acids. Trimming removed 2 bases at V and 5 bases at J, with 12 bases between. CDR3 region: CASSLPGVETEAFF. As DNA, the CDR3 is TGTGCCAGCAGTTTACCCGGCGTGGAGACTGAAGCTTTCTTT.

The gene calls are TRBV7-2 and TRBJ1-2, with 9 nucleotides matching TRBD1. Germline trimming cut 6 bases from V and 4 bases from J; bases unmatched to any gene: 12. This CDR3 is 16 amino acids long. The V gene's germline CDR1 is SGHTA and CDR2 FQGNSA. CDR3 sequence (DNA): TGTGCCAGCAGAACAGGGGGCGCGAGTATTACCTATGGCTACACCTTC. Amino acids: CASRTGGASITYGYTF.

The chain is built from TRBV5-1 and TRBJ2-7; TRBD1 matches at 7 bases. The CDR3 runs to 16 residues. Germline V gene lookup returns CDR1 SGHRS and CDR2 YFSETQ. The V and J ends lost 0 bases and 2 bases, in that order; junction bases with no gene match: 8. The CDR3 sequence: CASSLEGSGTAYEQYF. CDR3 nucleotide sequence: TGCGCCAGCAGCTTGGAGGGCTCCGGGACAGCCTACGAGCAGTACTTC. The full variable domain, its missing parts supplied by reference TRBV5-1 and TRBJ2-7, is KAGVTQTPRYLIKTRGQQVTLSCSPISGHRSVSWYQQTPGQGLQFLFEYFSETQRNKGNFPGRFSGRQFSNSRSEMNVSTLELGDSALYLCASSLEGSGTAYEQYFGPGTRLTVT.

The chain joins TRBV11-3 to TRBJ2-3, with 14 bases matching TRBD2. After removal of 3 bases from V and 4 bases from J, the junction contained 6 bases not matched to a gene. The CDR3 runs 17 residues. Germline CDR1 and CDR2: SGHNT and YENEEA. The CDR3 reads CASSLGLAGARADTQYF. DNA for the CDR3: TGTGCCAGCAGCTTGGGACTAGCGGGAGCGAGGGCAGATACGCAGTATTTT.

Here the CDR3 DNA reads TGTGCCAGCAGCGTAGGGGACAATCCAACGTATGGCTACACCTTC. Amino acid sequence: CASSVGDNPTYGYTF. The chain couples TRBV9 to TRBJ1-2; perhaps TRBD1 as D (6 bases). CDR3 length equals 15 residues. CDR1 is SGDLS, CDR2 YYNGEE, per germline. The V and J ends lost 0 bases and 5 bases respectively, with 14 bases between them. The variable domain in full, completed from reference TRBV9 and TRBJ1-2, reads DSGVTQTPKHLITATGQRVTLRCSPRSGDLSVYWYQQSLDQGLQFLIQYYNGEERAKGNILERFSAQQFPDLHSELNLSSLELGDSALYFCASSVGDNPTYGYTFGSGTRLTVV.

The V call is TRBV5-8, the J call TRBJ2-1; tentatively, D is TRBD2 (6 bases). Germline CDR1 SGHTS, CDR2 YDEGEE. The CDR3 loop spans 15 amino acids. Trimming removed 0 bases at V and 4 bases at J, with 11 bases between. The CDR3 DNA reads TGTGCCAGCAGCTTGGAGCGAGCGGGTTACAATGAGCAGTTCTTC. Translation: CASSLERAGYNEQFF. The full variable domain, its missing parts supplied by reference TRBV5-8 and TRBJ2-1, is EAGVTQSPTHLIKTRGQQATLRCSPISGHTSVYWYQQALGLGLQFLLWYDEGEERNRGNFPPRFSGRQFPNYSSELNVNALELEDSALYLCASSLERAGYNEQFFGPGTRLTVL.

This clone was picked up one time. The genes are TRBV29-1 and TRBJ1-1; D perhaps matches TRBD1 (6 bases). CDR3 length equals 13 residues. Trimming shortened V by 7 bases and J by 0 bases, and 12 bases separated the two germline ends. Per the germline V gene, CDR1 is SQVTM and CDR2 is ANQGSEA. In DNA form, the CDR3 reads TGCAGCGCCGGGACAAAAATGAACACTGAAGCTTTCTTT. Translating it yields CSAGTKMNTEAFF.

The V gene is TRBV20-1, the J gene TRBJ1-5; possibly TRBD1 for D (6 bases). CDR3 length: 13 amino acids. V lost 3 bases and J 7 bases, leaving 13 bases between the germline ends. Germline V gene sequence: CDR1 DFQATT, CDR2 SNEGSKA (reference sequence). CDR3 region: CSASSPGDQPQHF. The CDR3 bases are TGCAGTGCTAGTTCCCCAGGGGACCAGCCCCAGCATTTT.